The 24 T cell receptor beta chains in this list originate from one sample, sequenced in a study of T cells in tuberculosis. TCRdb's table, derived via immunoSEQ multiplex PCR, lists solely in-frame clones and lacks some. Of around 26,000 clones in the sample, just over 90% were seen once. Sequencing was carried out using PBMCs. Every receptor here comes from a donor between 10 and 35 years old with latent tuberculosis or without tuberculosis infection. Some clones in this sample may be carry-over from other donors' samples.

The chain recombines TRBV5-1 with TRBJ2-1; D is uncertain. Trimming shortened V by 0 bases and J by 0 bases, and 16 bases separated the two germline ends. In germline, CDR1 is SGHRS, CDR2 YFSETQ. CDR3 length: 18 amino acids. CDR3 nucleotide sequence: TGCGCCAGCAGCTTGGGACGGCCGAGGTTTAGCTCCTACAATGAGCAGTTCTTC. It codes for CASSLGRPRFSSYNEQFF.

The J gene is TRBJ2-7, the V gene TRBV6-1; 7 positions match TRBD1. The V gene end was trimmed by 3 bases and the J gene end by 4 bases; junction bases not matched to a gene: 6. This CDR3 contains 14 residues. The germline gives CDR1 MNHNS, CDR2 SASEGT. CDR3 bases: TGTGCCAGCAGTGAGAAGGGACAGCGTTACGAGCAGTACTTC. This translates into CASSEKGQRYEQYF.

As DNA, the CDR3 is TGTGCCAGCAGCTTAGTAAGGGGCTACGAGCAGTACTTC. This encodes CASSLVRGYEQYF. The chain recombines TRBV11-2 with TRBJ2-7; a possible D gene is TRBD1 (5 bases). Germline-derived CDR1 and CDR2 are SGHAT and FQNNGV. This CDR3 is built from 13 residues. V was pared by 1 base and J by 3 bases, with 7 bases between. The full variable domain, its missing parts supplied by reference TRBV11-2 and TRBJ2-7, is EAGVAQSPRYKIIEKRQSVAFWCNPISGHATLYWYQQILGQGPKLLIQFQNNGVVDDSQLPKDRFSAERLKGVDSTLKIQPAKLEDSAVYLCASSLVRGYEQYFGPGTRLTVT.

CDR3 DNA: TGTGCCAGCATTGCCTTACCAGGAAAGACCTATGGCTACACCTTC. It yields the protein CASIALPGKTYGYTF. The chain combines TRBV5-4 with TRBJ1-2, with D unresolved. Germline lookup yields CDR1 SGHNT and CDR2 YYREEE (reference sequence). Trimming left V 6 bases short and J 4 bases short, with 19 bases between. The CDR3 consists of 15 residues.

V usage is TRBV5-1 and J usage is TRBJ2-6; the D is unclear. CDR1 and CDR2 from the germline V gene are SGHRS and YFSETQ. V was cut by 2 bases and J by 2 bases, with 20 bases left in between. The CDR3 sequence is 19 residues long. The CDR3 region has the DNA TGCGCCAGCAGCTTAATTCCTACCCTAAATCTTCCTGGGGCCAACGTCCTGACTTTC. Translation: CASSLIPTLNLPGANVLTF.

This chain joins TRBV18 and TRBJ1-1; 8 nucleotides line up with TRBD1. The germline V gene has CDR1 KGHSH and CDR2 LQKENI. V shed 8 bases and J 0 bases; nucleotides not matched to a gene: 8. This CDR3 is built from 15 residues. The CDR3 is CASRSNRGMNTEAFF. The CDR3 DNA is TGTGCCAGCCGATCAAACAGGGGGATGAACACTGAAGCTTTCTTT. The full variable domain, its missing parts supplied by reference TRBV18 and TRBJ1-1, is NAGVMQNPRHLVRRRGQEARLRCSPMKGHSHVYWYRQLPEEGLKFMVYLQKENIIDESGMPKERFSAEFPKEGPSILRIQQVVRGDSAAYFCASRSNRGMNTEAFFGQGTRLTVV.

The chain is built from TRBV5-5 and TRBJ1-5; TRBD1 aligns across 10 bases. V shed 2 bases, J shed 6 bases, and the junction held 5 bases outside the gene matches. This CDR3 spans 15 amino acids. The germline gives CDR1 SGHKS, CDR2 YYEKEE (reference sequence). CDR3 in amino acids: CASSFLRDRGQPQHF. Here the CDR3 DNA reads TGTGCCAGCAGCTTTCTCCGGGACAGGGGTCAGCCCCAGCATTTT.

The CDR3: CAISVQGAPYEQYF. CDR3 in DNA: TGTGCCATCAGTGTCCAGGGGGCCCCTTACGAGCAGTACTTC. The chain joins TRBV10-3 to TRBJ2-7, with 8 nucleotides matching TRBD1. Losses at the gene ends were 4 bases for V and 4 bases for J; bases not matched to a gene: 6. The CDR3 covers 14 residues. Germline CDR1 and CDR2: ENHRY and SYGVKD.

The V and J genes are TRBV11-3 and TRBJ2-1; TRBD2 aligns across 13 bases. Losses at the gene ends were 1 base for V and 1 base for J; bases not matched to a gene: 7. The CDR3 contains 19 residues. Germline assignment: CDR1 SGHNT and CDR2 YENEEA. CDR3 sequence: CASSLGTSGGSLSYNEQFF. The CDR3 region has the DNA TGTGCCAGCAGCTTAGGGACTAGCGGGGGCAGCCTTTCCTACAATGAGCAGTTCTTC. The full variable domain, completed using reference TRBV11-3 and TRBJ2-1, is EAGVVQSPRYKIIEKKQPVAFWCNPISGHNTLYWYLQNLGQGPELLIRYENEEAVDDSQLPKDRFSAERLKGVDSTLKIQPAELGDSAVYLCASSLGTSGGSLSYNEQFFGPGTRLTVL.

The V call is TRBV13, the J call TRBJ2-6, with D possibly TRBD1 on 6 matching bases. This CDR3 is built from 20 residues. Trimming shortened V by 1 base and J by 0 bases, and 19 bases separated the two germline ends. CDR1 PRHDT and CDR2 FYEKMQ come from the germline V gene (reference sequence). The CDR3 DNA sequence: TGTGCCAGCAGCTTAGTCTACGGGGACCAGGGGTCCTCTGGGGCCAACGTCCTGACTTTC. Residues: CASSLVYGDQGSSGANVLTF.

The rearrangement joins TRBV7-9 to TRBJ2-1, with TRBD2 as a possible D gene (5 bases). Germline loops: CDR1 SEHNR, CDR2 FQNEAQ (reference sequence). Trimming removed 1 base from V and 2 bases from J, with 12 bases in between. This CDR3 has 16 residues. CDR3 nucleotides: TGTGCCAGCAGCTTAGGCGGGCCCGAGCCCTACAATGAGCAGTTCTTC. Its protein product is CASSLGGPEPYNEQFF.

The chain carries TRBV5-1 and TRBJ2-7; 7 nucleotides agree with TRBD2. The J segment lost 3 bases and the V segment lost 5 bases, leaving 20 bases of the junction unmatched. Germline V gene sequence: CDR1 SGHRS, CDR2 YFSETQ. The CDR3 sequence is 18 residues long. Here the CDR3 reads CASRPHDTSAVLLYEQYF. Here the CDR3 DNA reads TGCGCCAGCAGACCGCATGACACTAGCGCTGTCTTACTCTACGAGCAGTACTTC.

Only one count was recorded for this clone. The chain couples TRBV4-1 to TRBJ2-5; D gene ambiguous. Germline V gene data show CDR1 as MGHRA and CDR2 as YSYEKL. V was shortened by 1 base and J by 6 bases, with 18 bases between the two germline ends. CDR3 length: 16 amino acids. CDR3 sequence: CASSQGASEGRKTQYF. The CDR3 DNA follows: TGCGCCAGCAGCCAAGGAGCGAGCGAAGGTAGGAAGACCCAGTACTTC.

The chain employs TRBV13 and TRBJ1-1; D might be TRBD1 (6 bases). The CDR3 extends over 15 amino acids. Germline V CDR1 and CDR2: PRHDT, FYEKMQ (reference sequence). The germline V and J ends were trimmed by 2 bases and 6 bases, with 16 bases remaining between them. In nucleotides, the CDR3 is TGTGCCAGCAGCTTAAGGGTTAGGGGGGGCTCTGAAGCTTTCTTT. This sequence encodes CASSLRVRGGSEAFF.

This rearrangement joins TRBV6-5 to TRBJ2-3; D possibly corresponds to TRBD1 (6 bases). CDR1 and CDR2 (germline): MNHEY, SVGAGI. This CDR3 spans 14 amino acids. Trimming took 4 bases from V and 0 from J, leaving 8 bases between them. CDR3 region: CASSFTGSTDTQYF. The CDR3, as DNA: TGTGCCAGCAGTTTTACAGGGAGCACAGATACGCAGTATTTT.

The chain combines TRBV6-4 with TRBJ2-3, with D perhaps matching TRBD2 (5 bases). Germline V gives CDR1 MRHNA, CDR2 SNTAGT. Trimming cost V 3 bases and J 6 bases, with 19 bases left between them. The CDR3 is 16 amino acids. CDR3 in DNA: TGTGCCAGCAGTGAGGAAGGCCCGACCGTAGCGGATACGCAGTATTTT. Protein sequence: CASSEEGPTVADTQYF.

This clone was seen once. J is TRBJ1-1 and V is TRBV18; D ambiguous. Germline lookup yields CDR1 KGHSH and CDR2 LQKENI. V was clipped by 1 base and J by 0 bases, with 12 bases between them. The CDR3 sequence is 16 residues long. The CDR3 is CASSPQGTGMNTEAFF. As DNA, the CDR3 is TGTGCCAGCTCACCACAGGGTACGGGAATGAACACTGAAGCTTTCTTT.

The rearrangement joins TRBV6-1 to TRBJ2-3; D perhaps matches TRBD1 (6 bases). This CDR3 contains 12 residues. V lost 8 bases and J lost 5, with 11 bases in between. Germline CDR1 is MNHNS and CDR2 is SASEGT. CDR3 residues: CASGNREDTQYF. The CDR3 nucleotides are TGTGCCAGCGGTAACAGGGAAGATACGCAGTATTTT.

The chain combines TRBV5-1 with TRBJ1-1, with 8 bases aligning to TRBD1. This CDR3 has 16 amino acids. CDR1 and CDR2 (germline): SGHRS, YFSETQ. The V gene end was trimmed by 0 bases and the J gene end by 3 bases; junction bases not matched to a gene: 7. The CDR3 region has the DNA TGCGCCAGCAGCTTGGTCCAGGGCAGGGGGCACACTGAAGCTTTCTTT. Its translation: CASSLVQGRGHTEAFF.

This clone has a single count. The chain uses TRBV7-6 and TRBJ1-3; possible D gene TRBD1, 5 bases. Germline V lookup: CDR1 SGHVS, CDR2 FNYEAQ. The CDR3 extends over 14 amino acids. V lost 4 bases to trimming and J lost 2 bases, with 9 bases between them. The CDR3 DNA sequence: TGTGCCAGCAGCTCGACAGTAACTGGAAACACCATATATTTT. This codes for CASSSTVTGNTIYF. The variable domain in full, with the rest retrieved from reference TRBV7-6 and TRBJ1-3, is GAGVSQSPRYKVTKRGQDVALRCDPISGHVSLYWYRQALGQGPEFLTYFNYEAQQDKSGLPNDRFSAERPEGSISTLTIQRTEQRDSAMYRCASSSTVTGNTIYFGEGSWLTVV.

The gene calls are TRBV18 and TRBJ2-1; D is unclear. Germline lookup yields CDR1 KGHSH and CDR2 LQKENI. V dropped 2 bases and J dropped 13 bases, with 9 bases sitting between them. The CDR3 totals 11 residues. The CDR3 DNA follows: TGTGCCAGCTCACCAGAGGTTTTTCAGTTCTTC. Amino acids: CASSPEVFQFF.

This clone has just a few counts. The CDR3 DNA follows: TGTGCCAGCAGTGAACGGGACAGGACCGAGCAGTACTTC. Encoded protein: CASSERDRTEQYF. V and J are TRBV6-1 and TRBJ2-7, with 8 positions matching TRBD1. This CDR3 has 13 residues. Germline CDR1 and CDR2: MNHNS and SASEGT. Trimming removed 2 bases from V and 6 bases from J; junction bases left unmatched: 3.

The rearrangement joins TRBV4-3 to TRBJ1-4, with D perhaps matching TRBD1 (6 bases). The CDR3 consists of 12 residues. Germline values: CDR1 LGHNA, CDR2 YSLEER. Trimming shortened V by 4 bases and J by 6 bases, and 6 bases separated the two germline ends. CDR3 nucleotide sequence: TGCGCCAGCAGCCGGACAGATGAAAAACTGTTTTTT. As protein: CASSRTDEKLFF.

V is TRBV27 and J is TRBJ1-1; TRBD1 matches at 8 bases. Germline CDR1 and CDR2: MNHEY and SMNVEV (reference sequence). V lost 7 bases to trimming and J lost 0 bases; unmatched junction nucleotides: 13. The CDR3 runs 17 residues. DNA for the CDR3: TGTGCCAGCACCCTTGTCGGGACAGGAGCAATGAACACTGAAGCTTTCTTT. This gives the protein CASTLVGTGAMNTEAFF.